This is a list of T cell receptor beta chains from one sample in a study of control samples from healthy donors and cancer patients. Produced via immunoSEQ multiplex PCR; TCRdb's table is partial and in-frame only. The table has 97,000 or so clones, about 91% seen once. Sequenced material: blood. These receptors all stem from a young woman in good health. CDR3s include the opening cysteine and the closing phenylalanine or tryptophan. D genes are given only for firm matches. Some rows mark clone size as missing; the rest say once, few, many or name a class of expanded clone.

d_call,j_call,clone_size,v_call,cdr3_length,cdr3_nt,cdr3_aa
.,TRBJ2-3,.,TRBV7-2,13,TGTGCCAGCAGCCTCTCGGGAGCTGATACGCAGTATTTT,CASSLSGADTQYF
.,TRBJ1-1,.,TRBV5-6,14,TGTGCCAGCGGGACGTCCAGGGGAGGGACTGAAGCTTTCTTT,CASGTSRGGTEAFF
TRBD1,TRBJ1-5,.,TRBV6-5,15,TGTGCCAGCAGTCCAGGGGGAATCGGCAATCAGCCCCAGCATTTT,CASSPGGIGNQPQHF
.,TRBJ1-1,once,TRBV9,13,TGTGCCAGCAGCGTATCGGGAAACACTGAAGCTTTCTTT,CASSVSGNTEAFF
.,TRBJ2-7,.,TRBV14,15,TGTGCCAGCAGCCAAGTTTTTTCCGCTACCTACGAGCAGTACTTC,CASSQVFSATYEQYF
.,TRBJ1-1,.,TRBV3-1/TRBV3-2,13,TGTGCCAGCAGCCTCAAGCTGAACACTGAAGCTTTCTTT,CASSLKLNTEAFF
TRBD2,TRBJ2-3,.,TRBV7-6,15,TGTGCCAGCAGCTTAATTGCGGGAGGGCCCCAGGCGCAGTATTTT,CASSLIAGGPQAQYF
TRBD1,TRBJ2-7,.,TRBV6-2/TRBV6-3,15,TGTGCCAGCAGTAACCCCTGGACAGGGCTCTACGAGCAGTACTTC,CASSNPWTGLYEQYF
.,TRBJ1-1,.,TRBV9,14,TGTGCCAGCAGCGTAGCTTTAGAGAACACTGAAGCTTTCTTT,CASSVALENTEAFF
.,TRBJ1-1,.,TRBV10-1,14,TGCGCCAGCAGTGTGGGACGGATGAACACTGAAGCTTTCTTT,CASSVGRMNTEAFF
TRBD1,TRBJ2-7,.,TRBV10-3,15,TGTGCCAGCCGCGAGTTCAGGGGGTTGCACTACGAGCAGTACTTC,CASREFRGLHYEQYF
TRBD2,TRBJ2-1,.,TRBV4-1,16,TGCGCCAGCAGCACGGGACTAGCGGGGGGCCCCAATGAGCAGTTCTTC,CASSTGLAGGPNEQFF
TRBD2,TRBJ2-1,.,TRBV10-1,15,TGCGCCAGCAGGGAGACTAGCGGGAGGGGTGATGAGCAGTTCTTC,CASRETSGRGDEQFF
.,TRBJ1-1,.,TRBV4-2,13,TGTGCCAGCAGCCAAGAGGACATCCCTGAAGCTTTCTTT,CASSQEDIPEAFF
.,TRBJ1-1,.,TRBV29-1,15,TGCAGCGTTGACTCTCCAGGGAATTGGGACACTGAAGCTTTCTTT,CSVDSPGNWDTEAFF
.,TRBJ2-7,.,TRBV5-4,14,TGTGCCAGCAGCTTGGCCCCGTTTCGGTACGAGCAGTACTTC,CASSLAPFRYEQYF
.,TRBJ1-1,once,TRBV29-1,11,TGCAGCGTTGTAAGAGGGACTGAAGCTTTCTTT,CSVVRGTEAFF
TRBD1,TRBJ2-3,.,TRBV28,12,TGTGCCTCGACAGGGGACTTGGATACGCAGTATTTT,CASTGDLDTQYF
.,TRBJ2-1,few,TRBV4-1,16,TGCGCCAGCAGCCAAGAAGGGGACTTCTCCTACAATGAGCAGTTCTTC,CASSQEGDFSYNEQFF
.,TRBJ1-1,few,TRBV7-3,14,TGTGCCAGCAGCAGCACAGGGTCGGGCACTGAAGCTTTCTTT,CASSSTGSGTEAFF
.,TRBJ1-3,.,TRBV7-2,15,TGTGCCAGCAGCTTACTCCTCAGGACTGGAAACACCATATATTTT,CASSLLLRTGNTIYF
.,TRBJ2-7,.,TRBV12-3/TRBV12-4,13,TGTGCCAGCAGTTTACAGGGGGGCGATGAGCAGTACTTC,CASSLQGGDEQYF
TRBD1,TRBJ1-2,.,TRBV18,14,TGTGCCAGCTCACCACGACAGGGGGAGCGTGGCTACACCTTC,CASSPRQGERGYTF
.,TRBJ1-2,.,TRBV6-2/TRBV6-3,15,TGTGCCAGCAGTTACTCGTTAGATCGGGGCTATGGCTACACCTTC,CASSYSLDRGYGYTF
.,TRBJ2-2,.,TRBV7-2,14,TGTGCCAGCAGCCTCGGACGACGGACCGGGGAGCTGTTTTTT,CASSLGRRTGELFF
.,TRBJ1-1,.,TRBV28,16,TGTGCCAGCAGTTTAACCCGGACTGGGCCGAACACTGAAGCTTTCTTT,CASSLTRTGPNTEAFF
TRBD2,TRBJ2-2,.,TRBV28,15,TGTGCCAGCCGACGCGGGGGGGTGAACACCGGGGAGCTGTTTTTT,CASRRGGVNTGELFF
.,TRBJ2-7,.,TRBV6-1,14,TGTGCCAGCAGTGAATGGCCAGGGAACTACGAGCAGTACTTC,CASSEWPGNYEQYF
.,TRBJ1-5,.,TRBV4-1,13,TGCGCCAGCAGCCAAGTTCGAGATCAGCCCCAGCATTTT,CASSQVRDQPQHF
.,TRBJ1-1,.,TRBV28,15,TGTGCCAGCAGTTTAGGTAGTCAGGGGTCGACTGAAGCTTTCTTT,CASSLGSQGSTEAFF
.,TRBJ2-7,.,TRBV9,13,TGTGCCAGCAGCCCCCGAGGGCTCTACGAGCAGTACTTC,CASSPRGLYEQYF
TRBD1,TRBJ2-6,.,TRBV10-3,17,TGTGCCATCATGGGCGGGACAGGGTCTACTGGGGCCAACGTCCTGACTTTC,CAIMGGTGSTGANVLTF
TRBD2,TRBJ2-1,.,TRBV3-1/TRBV3-2,15,TGTGCCAGCAGTCTTAGCGGGAGGGGATACAATGAGCAGTTCTTC,CASSLSGRGYNEQFF
.,TRBJ2-7,.,TRBV9,15,TGTGCCAGCAGCGTAGGAGGGACACTTACCTACGAGCAGTACTTC,CASSVGGTLTYEQYF
.,TRBJ1-1,.,TRBV5-6,12,TGTGCCAGCAGTCCCGGGGACACTGAAGCTTTCTTT,CASSPGDTEAFF
.,TRBJ2-7,.,TRBV7-9,14,TGTGCCAGCAGCTTAGTGGGGGGTCCCCACGAGCAGTACTTC,CASSLVGGPHEQYF
.,TRBJ1-2,.,TRBV9,17,TGTGCCAGCAGCGTAGGTCCGGTTTTGGGTGTGACATATGGCTACACCTTC,CASSVGPVLGVTYGYTF
TRBD1,TRBJ1-4,.,TRBV24-1,16,TGTGCCACCAGTGAGGGGGGACAGGGGGCATTTGAAAAACTGTTTTTT,CATSEGGQGAFEKLFF
TRBD2,TRBJ2-1,.,TRBV10-2,14,TGCGCCAGCAGTGAGCAGCGGGGTTACAATGAGCAGTTCTTC,CASSEQRGYNEQFF
TRBD2,TRBJ2-3,.,TRBV11-2,15,TGTGCCAGCAGCTCCGGGTCGGGGGGGCCATATACGCAGTATTTT,CASSSGSGGPYTQYF
.,TRBJ2-7,.,TRBV14,13,TGTGCCAGCAGCCAATGGGGGGCCTACGAGCAGTACTTC,CASSQWGAYEQYF
.,TRBJ1-6,.,TRBV28,14,TGTGCCAGCAGAGAACCGGGACTAAATTCACCCCTCCACTTT,CASREPGLNSPLHF
.,TRBJ2-2,.,TRBV28,13,TGTGCCAGCAGTTTATCAAACACCGGGGAGCTGTTTTTT,CASSLSNTGELFF
TRBD2,TRBJ2-1,.,TRBV24-1,15,TGTGCCACCAGACCAAATAGCGGGACCTACAATGAGCAGTTCTTC,CATRPNSGTYNEQFF
.,TRBJ1-4,.,TRBV29-1,13,TGCAGCGTCGGGAGGGACCCTAATGAAAAACTGTTTTTT,CSVGRDPNEKLFF
.,TRBJ2-3,.,TRBV5-5,15,TGTGCCAGCACTCACTTCAACGGGGGCACAGATACGCAGTATTTT,CASTHFNGGTDTQYF
TRBD1,TRBJ1-5,.,TRBV19,18,TGTGCCAGTAGGAAAAGAACCGGGACAGCGAATAGCAATCAGCCCCAGCATTTT,CASRKRTGTANSNQPQHF
.,TRBJ1-3,few,TRBV5-4,15,TGTGCCAGCAGCTTGGGTGGAGGGGCTGGAAACACCATATATTTT,CASSLGGGAGNTIYF
.,TRBJ1-1,.,TRBV12-3/TRBV12-4,13,TGTGCCAGCAGGCACCCGACAGGACTTGAAGCTTTCTTT,CASRHPTGLEAFF
.,TRBJ1-1,.,TRBV11-3,13,TGTGCCAGCAGCTTAGATCAGGGCACTGAAGCTTTCTTT,CASSLDQGTEAFF
TRBD2,TRBJ2-2,.,TRBV2,13,TGTGCCTCCCGGGGGGTCCTCACCGGGGAGCTGTTTTTT,CASRGVLTGELFF
TRBD2,TRBJ2-7,.,TRBV18,15,TGTGCCAGCTCACCTCGGACTAGCGTTACCTACGAGCAGTACTTC,CASSPRTSVTYEQYF
.,TRBJ2-3,.,TRBV27,13,TGTGCCACCGGGACCCCGAGCACAGATACGCAGTATTTT,CATGTPSTDTQYF
.,TRBJ1-1,.,TRBV30,13,TGTGCCTGGAGTGTACGAGTAGGGGGTGAAGCTTTCTTT,CAWSVRVGGEAFF